The 12 T cell receptor beta chains below all came from one sample that was sequenced in a study of T cell changes during pregnancy in multiple sclerosis. Some clones are missing from TCRdb's copy, which holds only in-frame ones; the method was immunoSEQ multiplex PCR. Here the sample spans roughly 90,000 clones, less than 95% being singletons. Sequencing used peripheral blood, obtained in the first trimester of pregnancy. The receptor source for this set is a female donor in good health, enrolled as a control in a pregnancy study.

The chain links TRBV7-9 to TRBJ2-7, with D possibly being TRBD1 (5 bases). V was shortened by 5 bases and J by 6 bases, with 11 bases between the two germline ends. The CDR3 is made up of 12 amino acids. Germline V lookup: CDR1 SEHNR, CDR2 FQNEAQ (reference sequence). The CDR3 protein is CASSDSGLEQYF. DNA for the CDR3: TGTGCCAGCAGCGACTCAGGGCTCGAGCAGTACTTC.

V is TRBV7-6 and J is TRBJ2-1, with D uncertain. The V end was cut by 4 bases, the J end by 6 bases, with 7 bases between. The CDR3 has 12 residues. Germline V lookup: CDR1 SGHVS, CDR2 FNYEAQ. CDR3 region: CASSYRGNEQFF. In nucleotides, the CDR3 is TGTGCCAGCAGCTACCGAGGCAATGAGCAGTTCTTC.

This clone was observed once. The CDR3 is CASSKKGRGYGYEQYF. The CDR3 DNA follows: TGTGCCAGCAGTAAAAAAGGCAGGGGATACGGCTACGAGCAGTACTTC. This chain uses TRBV27 with TRBJ2-7, with a tentative D call TRBD1 (6 bases). V was shortened by 5 bases and J by 3 bases, with 20 bases between the two germline ends. The CDR3 has 16 amino acids. Per the germline V gene, CDR1 is MNHEY and CDR2 is SMNVEV (reference sequence).

The chain is built from TRBV28 and TRBJ2-7; TRBD1 matches 9 bases. Germline V gene data show CDR1 as MDHEN and CDR2 as SYDVKM. V lost 3 bases, J lost 4 bases, and 4 bases stayed unmatched. The CDR3 consists of 14 residues. CDR3 bases: TGTGCCAGCAGTTTGGGGACAGGGATATACGAGCAGTACTTC. Encoded protein: CASSLGTGIYEQYF.

The V and J genes are TRBV6-6 and TRBJ2-3; 8 nucleotides agree with TRBD2. The germline gives CDR1 MNHNY, CDR2 SVGAGI (reference sequence). The CDR3 loop spans 15 amino acids. J gave up 1 base and V 5 bases, and 5 bases lay outside the gene matches. CDR3 region: CASSHGGARTDTQYF. The CDR3 bases are TGTGCCAGCAGTCACGGGGGGGCGCGCACAGATACGCAGTATTTT.

V usage is TRBV19 and J usage is TRBJ2-7; weak D call: TRBD2 (5 bases). From germline, CDR1 is LNHDA and CDR2 SQIVND (reference sequence). Between the trimmed V and J ends, which lost 3 bases and 3 bases, there was a span of 12 bases. The CDR3 extends over 14 amino acids. CDR3 amino acids: CASSISDSYYEQYF. In DNA form, the CDR3 reads TGTGCCAGTAGTATCTCGGACTCGTACTACGAGCAGTACTTC.

This chain connects TRBV5-8 to TRBJ2-7; weak D call: TRBD2 (7 bases). The CDR3 consists of 17 residues. Germline CDR1 SGHTS, CDR2 YDEGEE. V gave up 6 bases and J gave up 0 bases, with 22 bases separating them. The CDR3 sequence is CASTPGGRTFFSYEQYF. As DNA, the CDR3 is TGTGCCAGCACCCCGGGGGGCAGAACATTCTTCTCCTACGAGCAGTACTTC.

This clone was seen a handful of times. The chain couples TRBV7-9 to TRBJ1-1; possibly TRBD1 for D (5 bases). This CDR3 comprises 13 residues. From germline, CDR1 is SEHNR and CDR2 FQNEAQ (reference sequence). V lost 1 base and J lost 7, with 10 bases in between. CDR3 sequence reads: CASSLGTQNEAFF. In DNA, the CDR3 is TGTGCCAGCAGCTTAGGGACACAGAATGAAGCTTTCTTT.

V usage is TRBV21-1 and J usage is TRBJ2-1; the DNA was not compared with TRBD2, the D call given in the table. TRBV21-1 constitutes a pseudogene. The CDR3 length is 17 residues. The CDR3 bases are TGTGCCAGCAGCAAAGGGGTTTCGGGCGGGGTCTACAATGAGCAGTTCTTC. Encoded protein: CASSKGVSGGVYNEQFF.

The gene calls are TRBV11-2 and TRBJ1-2; D gene uncertain. The CDR3 is 13 residues long. Germline loops: CDR1 SGHAT, CDR2 FQNNGV. The V and J ends lost 2 bases and 2 bases respectively, with 6 bases between them. DNA for the CDR3: TGTGCCAGCAGCTTACATGTCAACTATGGCTACACCTTC. It encodes CASSLHVNYGYTF.

The V call is TRBV4-2, the J call TRBJ1-2; 8 bases line up with TRBD1. The V gene's germline CDR1 is LGHNA and CDR2 YNFKEQ. The ends lost 3 bases at V and 8 bases at J; junction bases unmatched: 5. CDR3 length: 13 amino acids. CDR3 region: CASSQATGEGYTF. The CDR3, as DNA: TGTGCCAGCAGCCAGGCGACAGGGGAAGGCTACACCTTC.

This chain links TRBV2 with TRBJ1-3, with unresolved D. Germline CDR1 SNHLY, CDR2 FYNNEI. V lost 5 bases and J 2 bases, leaving 10 bases between the germline ends. The CDR3 contains 14 residues. The CDR3 loop reads CASSRWAPGNTIYF. Here the CDR3 DNA reads TGTGCCAGCAGTCGCTGGGCCCCTGGAAACACCATATATTTT. The complete variable domain, with remaining parts taken from reference TRBV2 and TRBJ1-3, reads EPEVTQTPSHQVTQMGQEVILRCVPISNHLYFYWYRQILGQKVEFLVSFYNNEISEKSEIFDDQFSVERPDGSNFTLKIRSTKLEDSAMYFCASSRWAPGNTIYFGEGSWLTVV.